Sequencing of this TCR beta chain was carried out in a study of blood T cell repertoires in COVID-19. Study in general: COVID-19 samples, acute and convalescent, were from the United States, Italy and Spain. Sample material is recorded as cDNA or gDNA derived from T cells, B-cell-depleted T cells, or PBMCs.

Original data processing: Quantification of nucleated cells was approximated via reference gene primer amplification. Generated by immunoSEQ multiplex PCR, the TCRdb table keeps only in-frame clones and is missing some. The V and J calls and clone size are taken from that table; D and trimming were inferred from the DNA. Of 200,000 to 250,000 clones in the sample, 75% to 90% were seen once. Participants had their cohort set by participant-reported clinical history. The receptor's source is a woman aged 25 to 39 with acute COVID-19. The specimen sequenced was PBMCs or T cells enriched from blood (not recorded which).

CDR3 in DNA: TGCGCCAGCAGCCAAGATGCGGGACAGGGGGCTAGCGGGAGATACTACAATGAGCAGTTCTTC. Translating it yields CASSQDAGQGASGRYYNEQFF. The chain employs TRBV4-3 and TRBJ2-1, with 12 bases fitting TRBD1. Germline CDR1 reads LGHNA; CDR2 reads YSLEER. CDR3 length: 21 residues. V trimming: 0 bases; J trimming: 3 bases; junction bases outside the gene matches: 15.